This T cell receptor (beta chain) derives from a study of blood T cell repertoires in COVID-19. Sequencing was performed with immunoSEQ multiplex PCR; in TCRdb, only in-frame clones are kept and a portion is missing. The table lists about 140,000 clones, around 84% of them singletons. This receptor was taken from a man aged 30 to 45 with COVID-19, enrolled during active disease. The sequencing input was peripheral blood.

As DNA, the CDR3 is TGTGCCACAGAAGCGGGAGGGCCTCGAGAGACCCAGTACTTC. This encodes CATEAGGPRETQYF. The rearrangement joins TRBV19 to TRBJ2-5, with TRBD2 matching over 10 bases. The germline V gene has CDR1 LNHDA and CDR2 SQIVND (reference sequence). V lost 10 bases and J lost 4; bases outside the gene matches: 9. This CDR3 spans 14 amino acids.